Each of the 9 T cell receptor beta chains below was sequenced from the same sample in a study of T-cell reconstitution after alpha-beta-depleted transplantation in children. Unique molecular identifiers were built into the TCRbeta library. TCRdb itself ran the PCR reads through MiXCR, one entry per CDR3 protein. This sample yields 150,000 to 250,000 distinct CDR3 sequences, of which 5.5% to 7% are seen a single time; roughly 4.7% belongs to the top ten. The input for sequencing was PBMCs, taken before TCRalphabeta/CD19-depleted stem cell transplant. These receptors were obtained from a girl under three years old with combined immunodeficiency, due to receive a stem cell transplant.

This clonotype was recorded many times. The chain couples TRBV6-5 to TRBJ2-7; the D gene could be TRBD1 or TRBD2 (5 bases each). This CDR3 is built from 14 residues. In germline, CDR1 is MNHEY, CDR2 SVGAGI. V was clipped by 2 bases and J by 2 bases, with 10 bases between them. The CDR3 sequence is CASSYVGTPYEQYF. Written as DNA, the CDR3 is TGTGCCAGCAGTTACGTAGGGACCCCCTACGAGCAGTACTTC.

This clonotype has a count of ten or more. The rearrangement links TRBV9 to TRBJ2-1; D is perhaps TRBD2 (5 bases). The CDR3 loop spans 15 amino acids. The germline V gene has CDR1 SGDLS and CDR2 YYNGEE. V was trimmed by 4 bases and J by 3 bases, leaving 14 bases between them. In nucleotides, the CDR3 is TGTGCCAGCAGCTCTCCTAGCAACGGCTACAATGAGCAGTTCTTC. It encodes CASSSPSNGYNEQFF.

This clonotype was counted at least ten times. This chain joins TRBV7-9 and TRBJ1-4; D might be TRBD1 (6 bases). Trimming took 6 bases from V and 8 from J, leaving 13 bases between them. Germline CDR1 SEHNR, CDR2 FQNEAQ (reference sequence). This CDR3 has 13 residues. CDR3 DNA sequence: TGTGCCAGCAGTTTCAGGGGCGAGGAAAAACTGTTTTTT. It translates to CASSFRGEEKLFF.

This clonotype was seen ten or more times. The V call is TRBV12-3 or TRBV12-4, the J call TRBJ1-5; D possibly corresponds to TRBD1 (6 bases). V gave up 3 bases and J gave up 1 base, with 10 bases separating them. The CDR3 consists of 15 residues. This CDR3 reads CASSFQGLSNQPQHF. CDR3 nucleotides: TGTGCCAGCAGTTTTCAGGGGCTGAGCAATCAGCCCCAGCATTTT.

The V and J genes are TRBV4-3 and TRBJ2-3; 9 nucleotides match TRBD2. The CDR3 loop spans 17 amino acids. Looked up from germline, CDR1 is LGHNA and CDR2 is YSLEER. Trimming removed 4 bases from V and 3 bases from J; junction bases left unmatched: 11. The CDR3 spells CASSLIPGLAITDTQYF. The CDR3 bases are TGCGCCAGCAGCCTTATACCGGGACTAGCAATAACAGATACGCAGTATTTT.

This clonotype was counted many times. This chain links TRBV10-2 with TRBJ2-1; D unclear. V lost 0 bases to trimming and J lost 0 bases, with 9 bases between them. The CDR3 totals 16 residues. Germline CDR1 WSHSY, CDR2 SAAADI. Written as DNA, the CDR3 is TGCGCCAGCAGTGAGTCGGTTAGGAGCTCCTACAATGAGCAGTTCTTC. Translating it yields CASSESVRSSYNEQFF.

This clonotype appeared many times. As DNA, the CDR3 is TGTGCCAGCAGCTCCGGTTCGGTGCAAGAGACCCAGTACTTC. Protein: CASSSGSVQETQYF. This chain links TRBV7-2 with TRBJ2-5; D unclear. The germline gives CDR1 SGHTA, CDR2 FQGNSA. This CDR3 has 14 residues. V was clipped by 4 bases and J by 2 bases, with 11 bases between them.

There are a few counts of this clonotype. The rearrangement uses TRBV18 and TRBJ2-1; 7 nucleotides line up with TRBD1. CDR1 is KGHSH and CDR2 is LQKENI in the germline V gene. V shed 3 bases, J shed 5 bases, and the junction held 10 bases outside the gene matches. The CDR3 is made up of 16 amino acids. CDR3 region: CASSPSTGFSHNEQFF. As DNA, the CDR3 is TGTGCCAGCTCACCTTCGACAGGGTTTTCCCACAATGAGCAGTTCTTC.

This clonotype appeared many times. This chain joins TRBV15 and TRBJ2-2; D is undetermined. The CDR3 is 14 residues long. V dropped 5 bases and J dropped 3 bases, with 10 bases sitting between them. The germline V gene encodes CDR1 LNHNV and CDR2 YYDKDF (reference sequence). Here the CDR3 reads CATSRRRDTGELFF. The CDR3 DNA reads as TGTGCCACCAGCCGACGAAGGGACACCGGGGAGCTGTTTTTT.